These 20 T cell receptor beta chains were sequenced from one sample in a study of radiation and T cells in renal cell carcinoma. Measured with immunoSEQ multiplex PCR; TCRdb has only the in-frame clones, and not every one. Of approximately 110,000 clones listed, around 84% are singletons. The sample's time point: baseline pretreatment blood. Treatment noted: 15 Gy SBRT to primary tumor, nephrectomy 4 weeks later. The sequencing here drew on blood, taken from a patient whose treatment included radiotherapy and nephrectomy. The receptors shown here come from a woman in her sixties or seventies with renal cell carcinoma.

This chain uses TRBV9 with TRBJ2-3, with 7 nucleotides matching TRBD2. V dropped 4 bases and J dropped 2; count of bases not matched to a gene: 10. The CDR3 has 16 residues. Germline V gene lookup returns CDR1 SGDLS and CDR2 YYNGEE. CDR3 region: CASSSGAGRATDTQYF. The CDR3, as DNA: TGTGCCAGCAGCTCAGGAGCGGGAAGGGCCACAGATACGCAGTATTTT.

The chain uses TRBV4-1 and TRBJ1-4, with D hard to call. CDR3 size: 14 residues. V lost 3 bases to trimming and J lost 6 bases, with 11 bases between them. Germline V gene sequence: CDR1 MGHRA, CDR2 YSYEKL. In DNA form, the CDR3 reads TGCGCCAGCAGCCACATTCGGGGAGATGAAAAACTGTTTTTT. Translated, it gives CASSHIRGDEKLFF.

For the CDR3, the DNA is TGTGCCAGCTCACCACCCGACAGGAACACTGAAGCTTTCTTT. Amino acid sequence: CASSPPDRNTEAFF. This chain connects TRBV18 to TRBJ1-1; tentative D call: TRBD1 (5 bases). Per the germline V gene, CDR1 is KGHSH and CDR2 is LQKENI. The V end was cut by 0 bases, the J end by 1 base, with 6 bases between. The CDR3 has 14 residues.

The chain recombines TRBV28 with TRBJ2-1, with 10 bases aligning to TRBD2. The germline CDR1 and CDR2 sequences are MDHEN and SYDVKM. CDR3 length equals 14 residues. Germline trimming cut 8 bases from V and 4 bases from J; bases unmatched to any gene: 5. The CDR3 region has the DNA TGTGCCAGCGGTCAGACTAGCGGGTACAATGAGCAGTTCTTC. Encoded protein: CASGQTSGYNEQFF.

The CDR3 region is CASSPVPGQTGELFF. CDR3 coding DNA: TGCGCCAGCAGCCCCGTCCCGGGACAGACCGGGGAGCTGTTTTTT. The chain has TRBV5-1 and TRBJ2-2, with TRBD1 identical over 7 bases. J was trimmed by 5 bases and V by 4 bases; bases with no gene match: 8. The CDR3 runs to 15 residues. Germline V CDR1 and CDR2: SGHRS, YFSETQ. The entire variable domain, with the rest obtained from reference TRBV5-1 and TRBJ2-2, is as follows: KAGVTQTPRYLIKTRGQQVTLSCSPISGHRSVSWYQQTPGQGLQFLFEYFSETQRNKGNFPGRFSGRQFSNSRSEMNVSTLELGDSALYLCASSPVPGQTGELFFGEGSRLTVL.

The rearrangement joins TRBV7-2 to TRBJ2-7; TRBD1 is a possible D gene (6 bases). Per germline, CDR1 SGHTA and CDR2 FQGNSA. This CDR3 comprises 15 residues. V lost 0 bases, J lost 0 bases, and 9 bases lay in between. The CDR3 sequence: CASSLARGSSYEQYF. In DNA, the CDR3 is TGTGCCAGCAGCTTAGCAAGGGGGAGCTCCTACGAGCAGTACTTC. The complete variable domain, with remaining parts taken from reference TRBV7-2 and TRBJ2-7, reads GAGVSQSPSNKVTEKGKDVELRCDPISGHTALYWYRQSLGQGLEFLIYFQGNSAPDKSGLPSDRFSAERTGGSVSTLTIQRTQQEDSAVYLCASSLARGSSYEQYFGPGTRLTVT.

The chain links TRBV19 to TRBJ1-3, with D uncertain. The CDR3 totals 15 residues. Trimming stripped 6 bases from V and 1 base from J, with 13 bases between. Germline assignment: CDR1 LNHDA and CDR2 SQIVND (reference sequence). The CDR3 DNA reads as TGTGCCAGTAGAAAGTACCAGGATTCTGGAAACACCATATATTTT. Protein product: CASRKYQDSGNTIYF.

This clone was counted once. The V call is TRBV28, the J call TRBJ1-3; unclear D gene. CDR1 is MDHEN and CDR2 is SYDVKM in the germline V gene. V dropped 7 bases and J dropped 4 bases, with 17 bases sitting between them. The CDR3 covers 15 residues. In DNA, the CDR3 is TGTGCCAGCACTAAGAAGAGGGAGGCCGGAAACACCATATATTTT. Translation gives CASTKKREAGNTIYF.

The chain joins TRBV4-2 to TRBJ2-7; maybe TRBD2 (6 bases). This CDR3 comprises 18 residues. V lost 0 bases, J lost 7 bases, and 25 bases lay in between. CDR1 and CDR2 (germline): LGHNA, YNFKEQ. The CDR3 region has the DNA TGTGCCAGCAGCCAAGATCTTAGGACTACGAGCATGCGACGGGAGCAGTACTTC. Protein sequence: CASSQDLRTTSMRREQYF.

On this clone: At one end the junction does not follow the germline gene, possibly because of a read error. Other DNA sequences in this specimen translate into the identical CDR3. The genes are TRBV5-6 and TRBJ2-3; 10 bases are shared with TRBD2. CDR3 length: 16 amino acids. Germline V CDR1 and CDR2: SGHDT, YYEEEE. This CDR3 reads CASSIPSGGVTDTQYF. The CDR3 DNA follows: TGTGCTAGCAGCATTCCTAGCGGGGGAGTCACAGATACGCAGTATTTT.

The sample holds one count of this clone. The V call is TRBV5-4, the J call TRBJ2-4; possibly TRBD1 for D (5 bases). The CDR3 loop spans 14 amino acids. Germline V gives CDR1 SGHNT, CDR2 YYREEE (reference sequence). V lost 2 bases and J 7 bases, leaving 13 bases between the germline ends. CDR3 loop: CASSLGGQRNIQYF. The CDR3 bases are TGTGCCAGCAGCTTAGGTGGACAAAGGAACATTCAGTACTTC.

The V gene is TRBV15, the J gene TRBJ2-5, with D perhaps TRBD1 (6 bases). Trimming shortened V by 5 bases and J by 5 bases, and 18 bases separated the two germline ends. The germline V gene encodes CDR1 LNHNV and CDR2 YYDKDF (reference sequence). The CDR3 length is 15 residues. CDR3 sequence: CATSLWTVLGETQYF. The CDR3, as DNA: TGTGCCACCAGCCTCTGGACAGTTTTAGGGGAGACCCAGTACTTC.

The chain joins TRBV5-4 to TRBJ1-1, with D perhaps matching TRBD1 (6 bases). This CDR3 contains 15 residues. Germline loops: CDR1 SGHNT, CDR2 YYREEE (reference sequence). V lost 6 bases and J lost 4, with 19 bases in between. CDR3 region: CASTYTTGATTEAFF. CDR3 coding DNA: TGTGCCAGCACCTACACGACAGGCGCGACCACTGAAGCTTTCTTT.

J is TRBJ2-1 and V is TRBV2; 9 bases are shared with TRBD1. The V segment lost 7 bases and the J segment 9 bases; nucleotides outside the gene matches: 7. The germline gives CDR1 SNHLY, CDR2 FYNNEI. This CDR3 contains 13 residues. CDR3 sequence (DNA): TGTGCCAGCACCTCTTTACAGGGGGCTGAGCAGTTCTTC. It codes for CASTSLQGAEQFF.

Here the CDR3 reads CASSLNAGGPWNEQFF. CDR3 in DNA: TGTGCCAGCAGCTTAAATGCGGGGGGGCCTTGGAATGAGCAGTTCTTC. The chain is built from TRBV7-9 and TRBJ2-1, with 9 positions matching TRBD2. This CDR3 has 16 amino acids. V lost 2 bases and J lost 7; bases outside the gene matches: 9. CDR1 SEHNR and CDR2 FQNEAQ come from the germline V gene (reference sequence).

CDR3 sequence (DNA): TGTGCCACCAGCAGAGGGACAGGGAACACTGAAGCTTTCTTT. Its translation is CATSRGTGNTEAFF. The V gene is TRBV15, the J gene TRBJ1-1; 7 nucleotides agree with TRBD1. The V segment lost 1 base and the J segment 1 base; nucleotides outside the gene matches: 0. The CDR3 spans 14 residues. CDR1 and CDR2 from the germline V gene are LNHNV and YYDKDF (reference sequence).

The chain carries TRBV7-6 and TRBJ1-3; D perhaps matches TRBD1 (5 bases). Between the trimmed V and J ends, which lost 1 base and 0 bases, there was a span of 13 bases. Germline V CDR1 and CDR2: SGHVS, FNYEAQ. The CDR3 contains 17 residues. CDR3 residues: CASSLEGPQSSGNTIYF. The CDR3 region has the DNA TGTGCCAGCAGCTTAGAGGGGCCCCAGAGCTCTGGAAACACCATATATTTT.

This chain uses TRBV27 with TRBJ1-5, with a possible D match to TRBD1 (6 bases). Trimming removed 3 bases at V and 6 bases at J, with 12 bases between. Per germline, CDR1 MNHEY and CDR2 SMNVEV (reference sequence). This CDR3 region has 14 residues. The CDR3 reads CASSFLGGGQPQHF. DNA of the CDR3: TGTGCCAGCAGTTTCCTAGGGGGTGGTCAGCCCCAGCATTTT.

The chain joins TRBV29-1 to TRBJ2-2, with D possibly being TRBD1 (6 bases). Germline lookup yields CDR1 SQVTM and CDR2 ANQGSEA. CDR3 size: 13 residues. V was pared by 5 bases and J by 0 bases, with 7 bases between. In DNA form, the CDR3 reads TGCAGCGTTCGGACAGCGAACACCGGGGAGCTGTTTTTT. Encoded protein: CSVRTANTGELFF.

The chain recombines TRBV11-3 with TRBJ2-2, with D hard to call. The V gene's germline CDR1 is SGHNT and CDR2 YENEEA. The CDR3 has 12 residues. V was cut by 8 bases and J by 5 bases, with 9 bases left in between. CDR3 sequence reads: CASGQRTGELFF. CDR3 DNA: TGTGCCAGCGGCCAGCGAACCGGGGAGCTGTTTTTT.